These 31 T cell receptor beta chains came from one sample sequenced in a study of neoadjuvant anti-PD-1 for oral cavity cancer. Clones were read by immunoSEQ multiplex PCR, and TCRdb kept only the in-frame ones, dropping some. The sample lists roughly 7,000 clones, 74% occurring once. Material: PBMCs, obtained before nivolumab (anti-PD-1) treatment. The receptors come from a person aged 40-85 years with oral cavity squamous cell carcinoma.

The rearrangement uses TRBV27 and TRBJ2-3; D call uncertain. This CDR3 is 13 amino acids long. V dropped 5 bases and J dropped 5 bases, with 11 bases sitting between them. The germline CDR1 and CDR2 sequences are MNHEY and SMNVEV (reference sequence). CDR3 sequence (DNA): TGTGCCAGCAGTCCGACGTGGGGAGATACGCAGTATTTT. It yields the protein CASSPTWGDTQYF.

The V and J genes are TRBV4-3 and TRBJ2-6; 7 bases are a match to TRBD1. The CDR3 sequence is 17 residues long. Germline V CDR1 and CDR2: LGHNA, YSLEER. V was clipped by 0 bases and J by 3 bases; unmatched bases: 5. The CDR3 is CASSQDLRGHGANVLTF. As DNA, the CDR3 is TGCGCCAGCAGCCAAGATCTAAGGGGGCATGGGGCCAACGTCCTGACTTTC.

The chain combines TRBV9 with TRBJ1-4; perhaps TRBD1 as D (6 bases). There are 15 residues in the CDR3. Germline CDR1 and CDR2: SGDLS and YYNGEE. V gave up 4 bases and J gave up 4 bases, with 14 bases separating them. CDR3 coding DNA: TGTGCCAGCAGCCCGCTGGGGGCCAGTAATGAAAAACTGTTTTTT. The encoded protein is CASSPLGASNEKLFF.

The chain employs TRBV2 and TRBJ2-3, with TRBD1 identical over 8 bases. The CDR3 length is 13 residues. CDR1 is SNHLY and CDR2 is FYNNEI in the germline V gene. Trimming removed 3 bases from V and 8 bases from J; junction bases left unmatched: 4. The CDR3 region has the DNA TGTGCCAGCAGTGAGAGGACAGGGCGTACGCAGTATTTT. As protein: CASSERTGRTQYF. The whole variable domain, filled in from reference TRBV2 and TRBJ2-3, reads EPEVTQTPSHQVTQMGQEVILRCVPISNHLYFYWYRQILGQKVEFLVSFYNNEISEKSEIFDDQFSVERPDGSNFTLKIRSTKLEDSAMYFCASSERTGRTQYFGPGTRLTVL.

This clone has a handful of counts. This sequence joins TRBV18 and TRBJ1-6; D call uncertain. Germline V CDR1 and CDR2: KGHSH, LQKENI. The V and J ends lost 6 bases and 7 bases respectively, with 13 bases between them. The CDR3 contains 14 residues. CDR3 amino acids: CASSDGPVNSPLHF. The CDR3 DNA sequence: TGTGCCAGCTCGGATGGACCAGTGAATTCACCCCTCCACTTT.

V and J are TRBV4-3 and TRBJ2-1; D might be TRBD2 (6 bases). V was cut by 1 base and J by 1 base, with 14 bases left in between. The CDR3 contains 17 residues. Germline V gives CDR1 LGHNA, CDR2 YSLEER. The CDR3, as DNA: TGCGCCAGCAGCCAAGGGGTCGGGACTTTATCCTACAATGAGCAGTTCTTC. It specifies CASSQGVGTLSYNEQFF.

The CDR3 DNA reads as TGTGCCAGAAGCTTTAGGACAGGGACCCTATCTGGAAACACCATATATTTT. It translates to CARSFRTGTLSGNTIYF. The gene calls are TRBV5-3 and TRBJ1-3, with 8 bases fitting TRBD1. TRBV5-3 is an ORF; its function is uncertain. This CDR3 has 17 residues. Trimming at V came to 2 bases and at J to 1 base, leaving 8 bases not matched to a gene.

The DNA for the CDR3 is TGCAGCGTTACAATGGGGGTGACGAGCAATCAGCCCCAGCATTTT. Translating it yields CSVTMGVTSNQPQHF. The chain has TRBV29-1 and TRBJ1-5; perhaps TRBD1 as D (5 bases). The germline gives CDR1 SQVTM, CDR2 ANQGSEA. Trimming took off 5 bases at V and 1 base at J, with 15 bases between the two ends. The CDR3 is made up of 15 amino acids.

The V gene is TRBV18, the J gene TRBJ1-5, with TRBD1 as a possible D gene (5 bases). The V gene lost 6 bases and the J gene lost 0 bases, with 9 bases spanning the gap. The CDR3 has 14 residues. From germline, CDR1 is KGHSH and CDR2 LQKENI. CDR3 nucleotide sequence: TGTGCCAGCTCCCCCGGGGGTAGCAATCAGCCCCAGCATTTT. Encoded protein: CASSPGGSNQPQHF.

V gene TRBV19 combines with J gene TRBJ2-1; maybe TRBD2 (7 bases). Trimming shortened V by 7 bases and J by 4 bases, and 20 bases separated the two germline ends. In germline, CDR1 is LNHDA, CDR2 SQIVND (reference sequence). The CDR3 runs to 16 residues. CDR3 sequence: CASIGGGLFPYNEQFF. DNA for the CDR3: TGTGCCAGTATTGGGGGGGGCTTGTTCCCTTACAATGAGCAGTTCTTC.

The V and J genes are TRBV7-9 and TRBJ2-1, with a weak D call TRBD2 (6 bases). Trimming stripped 4 bases from V and 10 bases from J, with 14 bases between. This CDR3 spans 13 amino acids. Germline-derived CDR1 and CDR2 are SEHNR and FQNEAQ (reference sequence). CDR3 amino acids: CASSSGGVDEQFF. The DNA for the CDR3 is TGTGCCAGCAGCTCCGGGGGAGTCGACGAGCAGTTCTTC.

This sequence joins TRBV5-5 and TRBJ2-5; TRBD1 agrees at 7 bases. This CDR3 contains 13 residues. Germline CDR1 reads SGHKS; CDR2 reads YYEKEE (reference sequence). V was clipped by 2 bases and J by 3 bases; unmatched bases: 1. DNA of the CDR3: TGTGCCAGCAGCTTTGGGACAGAAGAGACCCAGTACTTC. Residues: CASSFGTEETQYF.

The gene calls are TRBV5-4 and TRBJ1-2, with 7 bases that match TRBD1. V lost 0 bases, J lost 4 bases, and 12 bases stayed unmatched. The CDR3 runs 17 residues. CDR1 and CDR2 from the germline V gene are SGHNT and YYREEE (reference sequence). DNA of the CDR3: TGTGCCAGCAGCTTGGGGCAGGGGGGGACTAGGGTCTATGGCTACACCTTC. Its translation is CASSLGQGGTRVYGYTF.

This clone was counted between two and nine times. This sequence joins TRBV5-3 and TRBJ2-5, with D uncertain. TRBV5-3 is reported as an ORF; its role is uncertain. V was cut by 0 bases and J by 7 bases, with 10 bases left in between. The CDR3 is 13 amino acids. CDR3 loop: CARSLARLWTQYF. The CDR3 DNA reads TGTGCCAGAAGCTTGGCTCGGTTGTGGACCCAGTACTTC.

The chain combines TRBV7-9 with TRBJ1-6; 9 positions agree with TRBD1. J lost 6 bases, V lost 4 bases, and 7 bases had no gene match. The CDR3 has 16 residues. Germline assignment: CDR1 SEHNR and CDR2 FQNEAQ (reference sequence). The CDR3 bases are TGTGCCAGCAGCTCCCTAGCGGGACAGGGTAATTCACCCCTCCACTTT. It translates to CASSSLAGQGNSPLHF.

The chain combines TRBV5-1 with TRBJ2-1; 8 bases are shared with TRBD1. The J segment lost 4 bases and the V segment lost 2 bases, leaving 5 bases of the junction unmatched. CDR1 is SGHRS, CDR2 YFSETQ, per germline. The CDR3 runs 15 residues. CDR3 nucleotides: TGCGCCAGCAGCTTTGCAGGGGGCTCTTACAATGAGCAGTTCTTC. As protein: CASSFAGGSYNEQFF. Looking up the rest from reference TRBV5-1 and TRBJ2-1 gives the full variable domain: KAGVTQTPRYLIKTRGQQVTLSCSPISGHRSVSWYQQTPGQGLQFLFEYFSETQRNKGNFPGRFSGRQFSNSRSEMNVSTLELGDSALYLCASSFAGGSYNEQFFGPGTRLTVL.

The V call is TRBV9, the J call TRBJ1-3; maybe TRBD1 (5 bases). The CDR3 extends over 15 amino acids. Germline CDR1 and CDR2: SGDLS and YYNGEE. The V end lost 3 bases, the J end lost 0 bases, and 10 bases lay between the germline ends. The CDR3 loop reads CASSAQGHSGNTIYF. Written as DNA, the CDR3 is TGTGCCAGCAGCGCCCAAGGACACTCTGGAAACACCATATATTTT. The complete variable domain, with remaining parts taken from reference TRBV9 and TRBJ1-3, reads DSGVTQTPKHLITATGQRVTLRCSPRSGDLSVYWYQQSLDQGLQFLIQYYNGEERAKGNILERFSAQQFPDLHSELNLSSLELGDSALYFCASSAQGHSGNTIYFGEGSWLTVV.

The chain couples TRBV28 to TRBJ2-5, with D perhaps matching TRBD2 (6 bases). CDR1 is MDHEN and CDR2 is SYDVKM in the germline V gene. There are 14 residues in the CDR3. Trimming stripped 3 bases from V and 5 bases from J, with 13 bases between. CDR3 nucleotide sequence: TGTGCCAGCAGTTTCGGGGGTGGGAGGGAGACCCAGTACTTC. This gives the protein CASSFGGGRETQYF.

The chain uses TRBV7-8 and TRBJ1-1; 7 bases agree with TRBD1. Looked up from germline, CDR1 is SGHVS and CDR2 is FQNEAQ. The CDR3 spans 15 residues. The trim removed 1 base at V and 3 bases at J, leaving 5 bases unmatched. CDR3 in amino acids: CASSLGEGAHTEAFF. The CDR3 DNA reads TGTGCCAGCAGCTTAGGAGAGGGGGCGCACACTGAAGCTTTCTTT.

The chain carries TRBV7-2 and TRBJ1-6; D gene uncertain. V lost 0 bases and J lost 6, with 12 bases in between. CDR1 SGHTA and CDR2 FQGNSA come from the germline V gene. The CDR3 length is 16 residues. The CDR3 reads CASSLAPRTLNSPLHF. The DNA for the CDR3 is TGTGCCAGCAGCTTAGCGCCAAGGACCCTTAATTCACCCCTCCACTTT.

J is TRBJ2-1 and V is TRBV11-1; 8 nucleotides match TRBD2. The CDR3 loop spans 16 amino acids. CDR1 is SGHAT, CDR2 FQDESV, per germline (reference sequence). After removal of 4 bases from V and 0 bases from J, the junction contained 5 bases not matched to a gene. The CDR3 DNA sequence: TGTGCCAGCAGCTCCGGGGGGGAGGGCTCCTACAATGAGCAGTTCTTC. It is translated as CASSSGGEGSYNEQFF.

The rearrangement links TRBV6-6 to TRBJ1-1; TRBD1 aligns across 7 bases. CDR3 length: 13 amino acids. V shed 0 bases and J 10 bases; nucleotides not matched to a gene: 5. Germline values: CDR1 MNHNY, CDR2 SVGAGI (reference sequence). The CDR3 region is CASSYSRGPGAFF. CDR3 DNA sequence: TGTGCCAGCAGTTACTCGAGGGGGCCGGGAGCTTTCTTT.

This rearrangement joins TRBV14 to TRBJ1-1; TRBD1 matches 12 bases. The CDR3 runs to 20 residues. Germline CDR1 is SGHDN and CDR2 is FVKESK. J lost 1 base, V lost 10 bases, and 22 bases had no gene match. In nucleotides, the CDR3 is TGTGCCAACCGGGACAGGGGGCGCGGTCCCCAAACCGGCCCGAACACTGAAGCTTTCTTT. Residues: CANRDRGRGPQTGPNTEAFF.

This clone was seen a few times. The rearrangement uses TRBV5-5 and TRBJ1-1; D is uncertain. This CDR3 region has 13 residues. The V gene lost 0 bases and the J gene lost 11 bases, with 14 bases spanning the gap. In germline, CDR1 is SGHKS, CDR2 YYEKEE (reference sequence). CDR3 residues: CASSLEEQRAAFF. The CDR3 DNA reads TGTGCCAGCAGCTTGGAGGAGCAGCGGGCGGCTTTCTTT.

This chain joins TRBV6-5 and TRBJ2-5, with 8 bases identical to TRBD2. The CDR3 covers 14 residues. In germline, CDR1 is MNHEY, CDR2 SVGAGI. J lost 5 bases, V lost 7 bases, and 9 bases had no gene match. The CDR3, as DNA: TGTGCCAGCACCGTTCCGGGACTAGGGGAGACCCAGTACTTC. Protein sequence: CASTVPGLGETQYF.

The J gene is TRBJ2-7, the V gene TRBV25-1, with 11 nucleotides matching TRBD2. J was trimmed by 4 bases and V by 4 bases; bases with no gene match: 9. The V gene's germline CDR1 is MGHDK and CDR2 SYGVNS. This CDR3 contains 16 residues. The CDR3 loop is CASSGFLAGGRYEQYF. For the CDR3, the DNA is TGTGCCAGCAGTGGATTTCTAGCGGGGGGCCGTTACGAGCAGTACTTC.

The chain is built from TRBV7-9 and TRBJ1-2; no definite D call. Trimming pared 0 bases from V and 6 bases from J, leaving 11 bases between. CDR3 length: 14 amino acids. The germline V gene has CDR1 SEHNR and CDR2 FQNEAQ (reference sequence). The CDR3 nucleotides read TGTGCCAGCAGCTTAGCCCCAGCCTCAGATGGCTACACCTTC. This codes for CASSLAPASDGYTF.

This chain links TRBV9 with TRBJ2-3; D might be TRBD1 (6 bases). Germline lookup yields CDR1 SGDLS and CDR2 YYNGEE. The CDR3 has 15 residues. Trimming stripped 3 bases from V and 4 bases from J, with 15 bases between. The CDR3 sequence is CASSASGQSADTQYF. The CDR3 nucleotides are TGTGCCAGCAGCGCATCGGGACAAAGCGCAGATACGCAGTATTTT.

The chain couples TRBV6-5 to TRBJ2-5; possibly TRBD1 for D (6 bases). The germline V and J ends were trimmed by 2 bases and 4 bases, with 11 bases remaining between them. The CDR3 loop spans 14 amino acids. Per germline, CDR1 MNHEY and CDR2 SVGAGI. The CDR3 protein is CASSYRGSRETQYF. The CDR3 region has the DNA TGTGCCAGCAGTTACAGGGGGAGCCGAGAGACCCAGTACTTC.

The gene calls are TRBV7-8 and TRBJ1-1; no clear D. V gave up 5 bases and J gave up 3 bases, with 13 bases separating them. The CDR3 covers 14 residues. Germline lookup yields CDR1 SGHVS and CDR2 FQNEAQ. DNA of the CDR3: TGTGCCAGCAGCACCTTGCGGGGAGACACTGAAGCTTTCTTT. Protein product: CASSTLRGDTEAFF. The whole variable domain, filled in from reference TRBV7-8 and TRBJ1-1, reads GAGVSQSPRYKVAKRGQDVALRCDPISGHVSLFWYQQALGQGPEFLTYFQNEAQLDKSGLPSDRFFAERPEGSVSTLKIQRTQQEDSAVYLCASSTLRGDTEAFFGQGTRLTVV.

V is TRBV11-2 and J is TRBJ1-2; D is unclear. Germline V gives CDR1 SGHAT, CDR2 FQNNGV. Deletions cut 6 bases from V and 7 bases from J, with 12 bases between. The CDR3 runs 12 residues. The CDR3: CASSPGEFGYTF. CDR3 sequence (DNA): TGTGCCAGCAGTCCCGGGGAATTTGGCTACACCTTC.